The 14 T cell receptor beta chains given below trace back to one sample, sequenced in a study of OX40 agonist ivuxolimab in advanced cancers. The table came from immunoSEQ multiplex PCR; TCRdb's copy has only in-frame clones and leaves some out. The data contain fewer than 50,000 clones, about 90% of them singletons. The sample was CD4+ or CD8+ T cells sorted from blood, taken in a trial of the OX40 agonist ivuxolimab. The receptors come from an adult with an advanced solid tumor such as melanoma, head and neck, liver or kidney cancer.

This chain joins TRBV6-5 and TRBJ2-5; D ambiguous. Germline assignment: CDR1 MNHEY and CDR2 SVGAGI. The CDR3 totals 13 residues. Deletions cut 6 bases from V and 4 bases from J, with 12 bases between. CDR3 loop: CASRTPMGETQYF. For the CDR3, the DNA is TGTGCCAGCAGGACGCCCATGGGAGAGACCCAGTACTTC.

This chain joins TRBV5-6 and TRBJ1-2; TRBD1 is a possible D gene (6 bases). V was shortened by 6 bases and J by 0 bases, with 15 bases between the two germline ends. The CDR3 spans 15 residues. Germline V gives CDR1 SGHDT, CDR2 YYEEEE. The CDR3 sequence: CASTEADRTNYGYTF. The CDR3 nucleotides are TGTGCCAGCACCGAAGCCGACAGGACTAACTATGGCTACACCTTC.

V and J are TRBV5-1 and TRBJ1-4; weak D call: TRBD1 (5 bases). In germline, CDR1 is SGHRS, CDR2 YFSETQ. This CDR3 has 17 amino acids. Trimming left V 1 base short and J 5 bases short, with 18 bases between. CDR3 nucleotides: TGCGCCAGCAGCTTGCTCGGCGGAGGGGACGTCAATGAAAAACTGTTTTTT. Protein sequence: CASSLLGGGDVNEKLFF.

V gene TRBV11-2 combines with J gene TRBJ2-7, with D perhaps matching TRBD2 (6 bases). This CDR3 has 16 amino acids. Germline assignment: CDR1 SGHAT and CDR2 FQNNGV. Trimming cost V 5 bases and J 5 bases, with 22 bases left between them. The CDR3 reads CASSPGTDPKSHEQYV. The CDR3 coding sequence is TGTGCCAGCAGCCCGGGGACTGACCCCAAGAGCCACGAGCAGTACGTC.

V is TRBV6-1 and J is TRBJ2-1, with 8 bases that match TRBD2. CDR1 and CDR2 from the germline V gene are MNHNS and SASEGT. Losses at the gene ends were 10 bases for V and 6 bases for J; bases not matched to a gene: 11. The CDR3 is 14 amino acids. CDR3 DNA sequence: TGTGCCACCCTCCGGCCGGGAGGGGGCAATGAGCAGTTCTTC. It translates to CATLRPGGGNEQFF.

In DNA form, the CDR3 reads TGTGCCATCAGTGGGGGGGGATACGAGCAGTACGTC. This encodes CAISGGGYEQYV. V is TRBV10-3 and J is TRBJ2-7; TRBD2 matches at 7 bases. With 4 bases clipped from V and 4 bases from J, the junction kept 1 base outside the gene matches. This CDR3 contains 12 residues. Germline V CDR1 and CDR2: ENHRY, SYGVKD.

The chain employs TRBV28 and TRBJ1-4, with D uncertain. V was pared by 2 bases and J by 0 bases, with 10 bases between. Germline CDR1 MDHEN, CDR2 SYDVKM. The CDR3 loop spans 16 amino acids. The CDR3 reads CASSLQVGATNEKLFF. CDR3 DNA sequence: TGTGCCAGCAGTTTACAGGTTGGGGCAACTAATGAAAAACTGTTTTTT.

CDR3 region: CAISVGLVSEQFF. The DNA for the CDR3 is TGTGCCATCAGTGTGGGACTAGTATCTGAGCAGTTCTTC. V and J are TRBV10-3 and TRBJ2-1, with 8 bases that match TRBD2. Per the germline V gene, CDR1 is ENHRY and CDR2 is SYGVKD. The CDR3 sequence is 13 residues long. J was trimmed by 9 bases and V by 4 bases; bases with no gene match: 5.

This clone was recorded only once. This chain uses TRBV2 with TRBJ1-1; 8 nucleotides align to TRBD1. The CDR3 is made up of 18 amino acids. With V trimmed by 6 bases and J by 5 bases, 20 bases remained unmatched. CDR1 is SNHLY and CDR2 is FYNNEI in the germline V gene. The CDR3 DNA reads as TGTGCCAGCAGAATCACTACACCTGACAGGGGACGGGGGACTGAAGCTTTCTTT. It yields the protein CASRITTPDRGRGTEAFF.

This clone was seen once. CDR3: CASSEGLAGSTGELFF. In nucleotides, the CDR3 is TGCGCCAGCAGCGAGGGACTAGCGGGATCCACCGGGGAGCTGTTTTTT. The chain links TRBV5-1 to TRBJ2-2; 13 nucleotides align to TRBD2. The CDR3 consists of 16 residues. Per germline, CDR1 SGHRS and CDR2 YFSETQ. V dropped 4 bases and J dropped 4; count of bases not matched to a gene: 4.

This sequence joins TRBV7-8 and TRBJ2-1; 7 bases align to TRBD2. CDR1 and CDR2 (germline): SGHVS, FQNEAQ. V was clipped by 5 bases and J by 7 bases; unmatched bases: 14. The CDR3 is 16 residues long. The CDR3 DNA follows: TGTGCCAGCAGCCCCCTCGTGGGCGGGAGTAGTAATGAGCAGTTCTTC. Amino acids: CASSPLVGGSSNEQFF.

The chain recombines TRBV20-1 with TRBJ2-7; D is ambiguous. V gave up 3 bases and J gave up 6 bases, with 9 bases separating them. This CDR3 contains 11 residues. The germline V gene encodes CDR1 DFQATT and CDR2 SNEGSKA (reference sequence). This chain's CDR3 is CSASARPEQYF. The CDR3 DNA reads TGCAGTGCTAGTGCGAGGCCCGAGCAGTACTTC.

The gene calls are TRBV19 and TRBJ2-2, with no clear D. V was cut by 7 bases and J by 4 bases, with 16 bases left in between. This CDR3 is built from 15 residues. CDR1 LNHDA and CDR2 SQIVND come from the germline V gene (reference sequence). In DNA form, the CDR3 reads TGTGCCAGTAAGTTTGGAGTCTCCGGCACCGGGGAGCTGTTTTTT. Translation gives CASKFGVSGTGELFF.

V usage is TRBV7-9 and J usage is TRBJ1-2; tentative D call: TRBD1 (6 bases). V lost 4 bases, J lost 8 bases, and 26 bases lay in between. The CDR3 is 17 residues long. CDR1 is SEHNR and CDR2 is FQNEAQ in the germline V gene (reference sequence). This chain's CDR3 is CASSSLTITGKFHGYTF. The CDR3 region has the DNA TGTGCCAGCAGCTCCCTGACTATAACAGGGAAATTTCACGGCTACACCTTC.